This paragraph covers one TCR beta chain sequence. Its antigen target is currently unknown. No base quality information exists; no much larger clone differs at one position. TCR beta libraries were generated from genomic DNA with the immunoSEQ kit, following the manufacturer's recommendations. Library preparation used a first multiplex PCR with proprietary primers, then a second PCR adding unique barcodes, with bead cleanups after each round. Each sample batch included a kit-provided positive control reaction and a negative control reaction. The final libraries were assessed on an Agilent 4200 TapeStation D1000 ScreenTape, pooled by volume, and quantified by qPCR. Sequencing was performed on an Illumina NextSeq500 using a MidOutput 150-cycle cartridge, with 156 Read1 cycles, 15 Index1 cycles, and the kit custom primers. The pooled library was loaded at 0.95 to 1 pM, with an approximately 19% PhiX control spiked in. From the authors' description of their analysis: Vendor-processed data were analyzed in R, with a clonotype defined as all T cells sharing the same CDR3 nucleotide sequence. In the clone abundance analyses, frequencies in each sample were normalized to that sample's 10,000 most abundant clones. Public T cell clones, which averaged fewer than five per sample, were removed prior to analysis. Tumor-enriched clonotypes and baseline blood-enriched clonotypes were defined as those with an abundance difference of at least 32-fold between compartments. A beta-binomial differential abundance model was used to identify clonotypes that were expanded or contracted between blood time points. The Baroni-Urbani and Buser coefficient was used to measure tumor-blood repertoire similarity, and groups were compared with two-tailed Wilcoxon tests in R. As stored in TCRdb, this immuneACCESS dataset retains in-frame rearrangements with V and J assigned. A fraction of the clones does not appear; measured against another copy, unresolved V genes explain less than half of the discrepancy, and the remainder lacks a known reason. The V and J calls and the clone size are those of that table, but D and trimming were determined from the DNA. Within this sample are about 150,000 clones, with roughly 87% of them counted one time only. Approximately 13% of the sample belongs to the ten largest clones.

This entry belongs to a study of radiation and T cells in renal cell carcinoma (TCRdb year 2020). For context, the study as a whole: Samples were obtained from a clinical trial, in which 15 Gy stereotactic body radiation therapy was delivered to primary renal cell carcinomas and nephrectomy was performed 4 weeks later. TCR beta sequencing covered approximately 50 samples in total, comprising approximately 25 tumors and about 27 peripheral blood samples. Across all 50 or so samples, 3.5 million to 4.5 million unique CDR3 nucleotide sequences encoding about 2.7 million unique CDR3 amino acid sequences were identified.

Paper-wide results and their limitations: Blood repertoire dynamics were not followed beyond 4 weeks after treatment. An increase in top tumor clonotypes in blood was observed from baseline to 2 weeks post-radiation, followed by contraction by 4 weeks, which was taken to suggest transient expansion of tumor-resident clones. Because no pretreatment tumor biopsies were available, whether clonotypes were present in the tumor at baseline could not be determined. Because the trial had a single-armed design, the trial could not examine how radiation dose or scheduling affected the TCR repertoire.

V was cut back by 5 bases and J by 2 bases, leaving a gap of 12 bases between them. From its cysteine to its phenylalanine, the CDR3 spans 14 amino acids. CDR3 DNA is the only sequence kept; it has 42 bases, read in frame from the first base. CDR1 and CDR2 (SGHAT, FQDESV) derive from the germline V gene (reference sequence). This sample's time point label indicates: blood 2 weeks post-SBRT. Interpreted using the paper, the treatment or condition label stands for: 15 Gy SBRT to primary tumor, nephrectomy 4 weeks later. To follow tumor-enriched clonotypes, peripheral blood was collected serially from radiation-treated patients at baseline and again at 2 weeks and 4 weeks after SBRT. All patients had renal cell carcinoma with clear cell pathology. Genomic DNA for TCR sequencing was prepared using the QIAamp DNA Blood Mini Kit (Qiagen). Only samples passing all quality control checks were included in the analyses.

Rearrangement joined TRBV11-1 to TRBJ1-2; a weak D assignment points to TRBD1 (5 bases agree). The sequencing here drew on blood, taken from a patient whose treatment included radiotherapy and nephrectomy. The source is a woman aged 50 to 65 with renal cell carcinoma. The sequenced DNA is TGTGCCAGCAGCACCAGGGACGGAAACTATGGCTACACCTTC. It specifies CASSTRDGNYGYTF.